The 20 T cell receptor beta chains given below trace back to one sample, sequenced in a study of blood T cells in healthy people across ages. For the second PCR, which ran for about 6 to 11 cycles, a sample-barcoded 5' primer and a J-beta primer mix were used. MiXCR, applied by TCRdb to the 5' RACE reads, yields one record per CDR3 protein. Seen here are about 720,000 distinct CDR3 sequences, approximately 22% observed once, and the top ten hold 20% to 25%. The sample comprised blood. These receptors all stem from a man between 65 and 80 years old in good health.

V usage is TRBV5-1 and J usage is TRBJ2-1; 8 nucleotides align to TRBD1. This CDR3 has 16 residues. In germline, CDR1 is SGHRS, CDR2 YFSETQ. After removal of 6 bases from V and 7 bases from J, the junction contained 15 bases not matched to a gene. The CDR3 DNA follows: TGCGCCAGCAAATACGCCGGGACAGGAGGCGGGAATGAGCAGTTCTTC. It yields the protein CASKYAGTGGGNEQFF.

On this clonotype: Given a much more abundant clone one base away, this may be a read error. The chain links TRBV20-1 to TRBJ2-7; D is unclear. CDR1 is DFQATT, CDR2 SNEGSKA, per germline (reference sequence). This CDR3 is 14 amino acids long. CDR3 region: CSARADLSSYVQYF. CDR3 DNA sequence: TGCAGTGCTAGGGCCGACTTGAGCTCCTACGTGCAGTACTTC.

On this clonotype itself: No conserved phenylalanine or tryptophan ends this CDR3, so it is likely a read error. The CDR3: CSARVQGSSYNSPLHS. Here the CDR3 DNA reads TGCAGTGCTAGAGTACAGGGCTCCTCCTATAATTCACCCCTCCACTCT. J is TRBJ1-6 and V is TRBV20-1; D possibly corresponds to TRBD1 (6 bases). The length of the CDR3 is 16 residues. Trimming stripped 1 base from V and 0 bases from J, with 10 bases between. Germline lookup yields CDR1 DFQATT and CDR2 SNEGSKA (reference sequence).

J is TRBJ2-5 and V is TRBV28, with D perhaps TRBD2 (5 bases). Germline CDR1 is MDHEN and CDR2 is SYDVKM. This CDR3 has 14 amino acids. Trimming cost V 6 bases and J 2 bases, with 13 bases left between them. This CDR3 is CASRPGLPQETQYF. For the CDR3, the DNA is TGTGCCAGCAGACCCGGACTTCCACAAGAGACCCAGTACTTC.

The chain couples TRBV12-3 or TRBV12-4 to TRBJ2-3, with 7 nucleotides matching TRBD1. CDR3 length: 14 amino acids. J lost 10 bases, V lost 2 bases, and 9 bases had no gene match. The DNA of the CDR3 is TGTGCCAGCAGTTTATGGACAGGAGTCAGTCCGCAGTATTTT. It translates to CASSLWTGVSPQYF.

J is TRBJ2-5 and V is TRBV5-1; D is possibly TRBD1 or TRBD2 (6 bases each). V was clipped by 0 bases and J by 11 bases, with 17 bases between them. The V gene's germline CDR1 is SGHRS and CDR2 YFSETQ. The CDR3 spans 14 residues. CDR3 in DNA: TGCGCCAGCAGCTTGGCCGGACAGACGGGAGAGCAGTACTTC. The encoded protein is CASSLAGQTGEQYF.

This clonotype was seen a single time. The CDR3 loop is CASSYLDRPGQDGYTF. CDR3 DNA: TGTGCCAGCAGTTACTTGGATCGTCCGGGGCAGGATGGCTACACCTTC. V gene TRBV6-5 combines with J gene TRBJ1-2; D is possibly TRBD1 (5 bases). The V end lost 1 base, the J end lost 6 bases, and 18 bases lay between the germline ends. Germline CDR1 MNHEY, CDR2 SVGAGI. This CDR3 comprises 16 residues.

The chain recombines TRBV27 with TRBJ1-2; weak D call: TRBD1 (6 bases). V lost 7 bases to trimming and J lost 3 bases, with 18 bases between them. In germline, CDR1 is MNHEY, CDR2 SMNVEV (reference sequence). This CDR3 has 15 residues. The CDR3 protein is CASTQQDSLYYGYTF. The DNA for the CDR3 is TGTGCCAGCACCCAACAGGACAGCCTATACTATGGCTACACCTTC.

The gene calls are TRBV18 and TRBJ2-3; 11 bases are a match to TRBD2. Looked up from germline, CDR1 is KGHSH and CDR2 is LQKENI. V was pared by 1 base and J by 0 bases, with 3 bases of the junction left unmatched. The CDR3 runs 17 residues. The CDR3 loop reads CASSPLRTSGSTDTQYF. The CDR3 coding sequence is TGTGCCAGCTCACCACTAAGGACTAGCGGGAGCACAGATACGCAGTATTTT.

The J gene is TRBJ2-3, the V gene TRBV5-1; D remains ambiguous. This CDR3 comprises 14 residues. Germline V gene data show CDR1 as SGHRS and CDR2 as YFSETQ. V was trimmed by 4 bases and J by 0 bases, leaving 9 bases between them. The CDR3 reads CASSPAFSTDTQYF. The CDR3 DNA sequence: TGCGCCAGCAGCCCGGCCTTTAGCACAGATACGCAGTATTTT.

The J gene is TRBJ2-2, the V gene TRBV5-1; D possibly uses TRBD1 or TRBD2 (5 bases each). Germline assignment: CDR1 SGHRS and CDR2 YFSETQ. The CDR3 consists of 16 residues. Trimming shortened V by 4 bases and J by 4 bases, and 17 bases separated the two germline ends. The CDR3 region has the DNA TGCGCCAGCAGCGTTTCCGGGACCGATATCACCGGGGAGCTGTTTTTT. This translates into CASSVSGTDITGELFF.

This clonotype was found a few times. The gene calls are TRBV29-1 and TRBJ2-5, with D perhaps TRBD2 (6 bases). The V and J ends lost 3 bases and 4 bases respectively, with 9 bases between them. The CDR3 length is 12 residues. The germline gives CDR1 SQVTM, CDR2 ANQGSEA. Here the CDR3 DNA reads TGCAGCGTTGACGCGGGGTCAGAGACCCAGTACTTC. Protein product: CSVDAGSETQYF.

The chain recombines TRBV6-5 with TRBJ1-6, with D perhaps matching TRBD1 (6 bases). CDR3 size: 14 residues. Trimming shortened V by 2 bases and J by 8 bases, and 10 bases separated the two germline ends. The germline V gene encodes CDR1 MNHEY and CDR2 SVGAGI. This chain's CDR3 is CASSYRGGHSPLHF. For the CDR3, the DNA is TGTGCCAGCAGTTACAGGGGGGGTCATTCACCCCTCCACTTT.

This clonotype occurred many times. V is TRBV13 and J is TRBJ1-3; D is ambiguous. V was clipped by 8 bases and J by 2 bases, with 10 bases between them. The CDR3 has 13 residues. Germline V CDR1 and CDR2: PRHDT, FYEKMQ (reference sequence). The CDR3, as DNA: TGTGCCAGCGGTTCGAGTGCTGGAAACACCATATATTTT. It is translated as CASGSSAGNTIYF. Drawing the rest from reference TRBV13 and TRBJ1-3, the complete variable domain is AAGVIQSPRHLIKEKRETATLKCYPIPRHDTVYWYQQGPGQDPQFLISFYEKMQSDKGSIPDRFSAQQFSDYHSELNMSSLELGDSALYFCASGSSAGNTIYFGEGSWLTVV.

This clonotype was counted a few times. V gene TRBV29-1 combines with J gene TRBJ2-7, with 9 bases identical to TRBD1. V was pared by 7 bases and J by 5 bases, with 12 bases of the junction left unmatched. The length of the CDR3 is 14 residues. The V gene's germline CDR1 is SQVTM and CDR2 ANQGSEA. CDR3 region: CSAELGQGRNEQYF. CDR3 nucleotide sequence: TGCAGCGCCGAGCTGGGACAGGGTAGGAACGAGCAGTACTTC.

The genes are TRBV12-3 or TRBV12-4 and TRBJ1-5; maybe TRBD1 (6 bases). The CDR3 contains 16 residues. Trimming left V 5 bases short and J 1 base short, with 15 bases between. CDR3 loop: CASSVQGPASNQPQHF. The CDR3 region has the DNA TGTGCCAGCAGTGTACAGGGTCCCGCGAGCAATCAGCCCCAGCATTTT.

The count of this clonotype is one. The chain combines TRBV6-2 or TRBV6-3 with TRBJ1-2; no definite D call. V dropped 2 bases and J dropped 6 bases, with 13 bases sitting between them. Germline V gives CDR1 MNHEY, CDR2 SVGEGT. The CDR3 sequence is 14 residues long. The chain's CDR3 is CASSYAGKGNGYTF. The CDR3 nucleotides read TGTGCCAGCAGTTACGCCGGGAAGGGCAATGGCTACACCTTC.

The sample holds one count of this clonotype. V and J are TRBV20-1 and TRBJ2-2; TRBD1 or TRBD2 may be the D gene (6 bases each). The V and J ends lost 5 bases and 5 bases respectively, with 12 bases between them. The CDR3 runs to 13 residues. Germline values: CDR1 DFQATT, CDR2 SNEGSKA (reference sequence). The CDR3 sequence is CSADPGATGELFF. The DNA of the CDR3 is TGCAGTGCTGACCCGGGGGCGACCGGGGAGCTGTTTTTT.

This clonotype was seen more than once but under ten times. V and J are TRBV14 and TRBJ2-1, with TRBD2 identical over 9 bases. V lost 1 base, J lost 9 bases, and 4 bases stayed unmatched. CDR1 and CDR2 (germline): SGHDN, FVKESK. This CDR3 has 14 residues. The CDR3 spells CASSQVGGGGEQFF. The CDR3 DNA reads TGTGCCAGCAGCCAAGTAGGCGGGGGGGGTGAGCAGTTCTTC.

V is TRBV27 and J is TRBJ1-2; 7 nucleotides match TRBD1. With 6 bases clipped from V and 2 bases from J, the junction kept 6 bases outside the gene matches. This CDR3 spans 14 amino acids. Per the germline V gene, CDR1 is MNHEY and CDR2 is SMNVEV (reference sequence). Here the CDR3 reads CASSTTQGNYGYTF. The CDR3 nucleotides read TGTGCCAGCAGCACAACACAGGGGAACTATGGCTACACCTTC.